The present entry profiles one T cell receptor beta chain with its context. Its matching antigen is unknown. The data are from a study of shared clonotypes between healthy human individuals. Regarding the study as a whole: Sampling included only blood; tissue repertoires likely differ. Naive subsets, compared against memory subsets, generally had larger estimated richness values.

This CDR3 contains 15 residues. Germline CDR1 MNHEY, CDR2 SMNVEV (reference sequence). V was clipped by 5 bases and J by 2 bases, with 13 bases between them. Assay: immunoSEQ multiplex PCR; the TCRdb copy retains only in-frame clones and omits some. The sample includes roughly 660,000 clones, 90% of them seen just once. The rearrangement uses TRBV27 and TRBJ1-5; D gene ambiguous. This TCR was recovered from a man aged 18 to 29 in good health. Some clones in this sample may be carry-over from other donors' samples. The specimen was memory CD8+ T cells from PBMCs. Subset indicated: CD45RO+ cells pooled with CCR7-negative TemRA cells. Here the CDR3 reads CASSPGPRGNQPQHF. DNA for the CDR3: TGTGCCAGCAGTCCCGGGCCACGGGGCAATCAGCCCCAGCATTTT.